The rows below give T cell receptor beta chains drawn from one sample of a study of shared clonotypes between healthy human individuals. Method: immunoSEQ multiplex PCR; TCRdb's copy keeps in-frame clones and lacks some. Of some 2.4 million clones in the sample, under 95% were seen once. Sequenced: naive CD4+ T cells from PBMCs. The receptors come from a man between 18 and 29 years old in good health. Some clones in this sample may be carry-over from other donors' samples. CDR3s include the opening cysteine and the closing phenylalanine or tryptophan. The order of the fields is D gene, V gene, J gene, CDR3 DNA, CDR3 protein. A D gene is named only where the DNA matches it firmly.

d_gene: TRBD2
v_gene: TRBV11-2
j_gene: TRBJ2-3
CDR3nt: TGTGCCAGCAGCCGGAAGCGGGAGGCTAGCACAGATACGCAGTATTTT
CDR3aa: CASSRKREASTDTQYF

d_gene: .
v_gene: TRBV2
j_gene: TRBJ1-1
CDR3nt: TGTGCCAGCAGTCTCAGAGATAACACTGAAGCTTTCTTT
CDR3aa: CASSLRDNTEAFF

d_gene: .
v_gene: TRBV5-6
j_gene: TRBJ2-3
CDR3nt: TGTGCCAGCAGCCGCAACCTCGACAGGCTCGGCACAGATACGCAGTATTTT
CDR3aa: CASSRNLDRLGTDTQYF

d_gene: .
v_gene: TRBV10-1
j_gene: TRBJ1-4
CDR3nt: TGCGCCAGCAGTGAGTTTCGGGGAGGCGGTGAAAAACTGTTTTTT
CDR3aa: CASSEFRGGGEKLFF

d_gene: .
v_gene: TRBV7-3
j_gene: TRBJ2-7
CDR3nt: TGTGCCAGCAGCCCGATGGCTAGCGCCTCCTACGAGCAGTACTTC
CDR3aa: CASSPMASASYEQYF

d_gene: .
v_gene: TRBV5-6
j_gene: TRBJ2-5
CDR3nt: TGTGCCAGCAGCTTGGCCGGGGGAGGAGAGACCCAGTACTTC
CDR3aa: CASSLAGGGETQYF

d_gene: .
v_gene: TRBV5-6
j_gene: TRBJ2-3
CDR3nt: TGTGCCAGCAGCCCCCGGGTGGGAGCAAGGACAGATACGCAGTATTTT
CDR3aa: CASSPRVGARTDTQYF

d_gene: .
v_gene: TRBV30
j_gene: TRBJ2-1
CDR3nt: TGTGCCTGGGGAGGGTTATTTGCTAGATCCTACAATGAGCAGTTCTTC
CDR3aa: CAWGGLFARSYNEQFF

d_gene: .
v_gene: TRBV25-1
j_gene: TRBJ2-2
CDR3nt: TGTGCCAGCAGGACAAACAGGGTAGCGAACACCGGGGAGCTGTTTTTT
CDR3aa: CASRTNRVANTGELFF

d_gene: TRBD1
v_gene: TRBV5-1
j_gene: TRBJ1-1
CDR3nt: TGCGCCAGCAGCAGAACAGGGGGGGACACTGAAGCTTTCTTT
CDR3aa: CASSRTGGDTEAFF

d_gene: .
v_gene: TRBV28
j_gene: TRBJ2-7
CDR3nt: TGTGCCAGCAGTTTTCCCCGAGGGAAAGACTACGAGCAGTACTTC
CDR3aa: CASSFPRGKDYEQYF

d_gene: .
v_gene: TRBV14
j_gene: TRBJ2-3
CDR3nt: TGTGCCAGCAACCATTTAACGCAGTCCACAGATACGCAGTATTTT
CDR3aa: CASNHLTQSTDTQYF

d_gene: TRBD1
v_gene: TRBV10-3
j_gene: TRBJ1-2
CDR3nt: TGTGCCATCAGGGGACCGGGACAGGGAAACTATGGCTACACCTTC
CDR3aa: CAIRGPGQGNYGYTF

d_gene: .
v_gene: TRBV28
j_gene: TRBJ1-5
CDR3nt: TGTGCCAGCACGAAATTGGGGAACCAGCATTTT
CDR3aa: CASTKLGNQHF